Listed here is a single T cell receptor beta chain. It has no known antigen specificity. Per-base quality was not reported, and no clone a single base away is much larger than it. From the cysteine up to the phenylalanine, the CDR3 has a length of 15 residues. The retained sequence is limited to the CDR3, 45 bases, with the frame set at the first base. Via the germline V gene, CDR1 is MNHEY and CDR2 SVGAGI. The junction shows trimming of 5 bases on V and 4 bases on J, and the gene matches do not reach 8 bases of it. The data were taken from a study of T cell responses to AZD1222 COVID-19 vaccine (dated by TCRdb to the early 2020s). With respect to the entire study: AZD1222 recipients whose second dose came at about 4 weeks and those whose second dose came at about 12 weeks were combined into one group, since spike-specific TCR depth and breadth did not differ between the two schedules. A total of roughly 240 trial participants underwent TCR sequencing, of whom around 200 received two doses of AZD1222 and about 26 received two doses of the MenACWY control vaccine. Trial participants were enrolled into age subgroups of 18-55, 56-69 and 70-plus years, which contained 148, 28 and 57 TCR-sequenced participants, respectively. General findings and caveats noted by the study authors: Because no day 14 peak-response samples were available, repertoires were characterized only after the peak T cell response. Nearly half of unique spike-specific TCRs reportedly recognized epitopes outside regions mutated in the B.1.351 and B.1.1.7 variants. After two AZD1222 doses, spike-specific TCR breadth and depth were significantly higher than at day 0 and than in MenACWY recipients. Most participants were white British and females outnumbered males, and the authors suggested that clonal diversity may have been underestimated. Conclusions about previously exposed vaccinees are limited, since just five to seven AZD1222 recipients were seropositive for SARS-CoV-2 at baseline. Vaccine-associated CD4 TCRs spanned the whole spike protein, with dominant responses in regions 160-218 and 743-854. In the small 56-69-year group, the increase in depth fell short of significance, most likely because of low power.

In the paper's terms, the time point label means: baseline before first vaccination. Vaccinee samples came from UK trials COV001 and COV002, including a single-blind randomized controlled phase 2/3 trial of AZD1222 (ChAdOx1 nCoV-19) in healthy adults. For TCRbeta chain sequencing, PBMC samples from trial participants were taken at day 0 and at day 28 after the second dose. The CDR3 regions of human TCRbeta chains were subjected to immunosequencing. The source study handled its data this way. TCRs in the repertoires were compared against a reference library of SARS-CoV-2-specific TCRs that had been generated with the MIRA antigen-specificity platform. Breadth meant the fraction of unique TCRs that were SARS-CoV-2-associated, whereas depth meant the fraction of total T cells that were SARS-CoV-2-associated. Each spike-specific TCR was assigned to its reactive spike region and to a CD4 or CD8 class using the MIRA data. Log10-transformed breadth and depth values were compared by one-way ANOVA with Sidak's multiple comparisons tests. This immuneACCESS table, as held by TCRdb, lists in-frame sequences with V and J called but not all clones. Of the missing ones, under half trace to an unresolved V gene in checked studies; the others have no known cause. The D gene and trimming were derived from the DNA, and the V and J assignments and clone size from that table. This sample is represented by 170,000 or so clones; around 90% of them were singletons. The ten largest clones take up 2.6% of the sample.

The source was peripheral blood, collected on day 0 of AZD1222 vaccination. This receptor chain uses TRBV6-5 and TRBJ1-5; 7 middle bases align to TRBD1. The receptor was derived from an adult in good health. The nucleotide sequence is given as TGTGCCAGCAGTCAGGGACAGATAACGAATCAGCCCCAGCATTTT. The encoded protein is CASSQGQITNQPQHF.